These 26 T cell receptor beta chains were sequenced from one sample in a study of cytomegalovirus exposure and HLA in healthy donors. Primers for the PCR totalled 60 Vbeta and 13 Jbeta. Generated by immunoSEQ multiplex PCR, the TCRdb table keeps only in-frame clones and is missing some. The profile shows over 85,000 clones, just over 75% of them singletons. The sequenced material came from PBMCs. The receptors here all came from a man aged 30-40 years in good health and CMV-seropositive.

This rearrangement joins TRBV6-1 to TRBJ2-7, with TRBD2 matching 8 bases. J was trimmed by 4 bases and V by 7 bases; bases with no gene match: 9. CDR1 and CDR2 from the germline V gene are MNHNS and SASEGT. The length of the CDR3 is 14 residues. CDR3 DNA sequence: TGTGCCAGCATCCAGGGGACTAGGCTTTACGAGCAGTACTTC. It specifies CASIQGTRLYEQYF.

V usage is TRBV11-2 and J usage is TRBJ2-4; 11 bases map to TRBD2. The CDR3 sequence is 16 residues long. In germline, CDR1 is SGHAT, CDR2 FQNNGV. Losses at the gene ends were 5 bases for V and 2 bases for J; bases not matched to a gene: 5. The CDR3 bases are TGTGCCAGCAGCGGTAGCGGGGGGGCCCCCAAAAACATTCAGTACTTC. Encoded protein: CASSGSGGAPKNIQYF. Using reference TRBV11-2 and TRBJ2-4 for the parts outside the CDR3, the full variable domain is EAGVAQSPRYKIIEKRQSVAFWCNPISGHATLYWYQQILGQGPKLLIQFQNNGVVDDSQLPKDRFSAERLKGVDSTLKIQPAKLEDSAVYLCASSGSGGAPKNIQYFGAGTRLSVL.

The chain couples TRBV9 to TRBJ2-7, with D perhaps TRBD1 (5 bases). CDR1 and CDR2 (germline): SGDLS, YYNGEE. CDR3 length: 15 residues. The germline V and J ends were trimmed by 0 bases and 3 bases, with 13 bases remaining between them. In DNA, the CDR3 is TGTGCCAGCAGCGTAGATTGGGCAGGGAACTACGAGCAGTACTTC. It translates to CASSVDWAGNYEQYF.

This clone was picked up a small number of times. This rearrangement joins TRBV28 to TRBJ1-1; the match to TRBD1 covers 7 bases. The CDR3 is 16 residues long. The trim removed 5 bases at V and 6 bases at J, leaving 15 bases unmatched. The germline V gene has CDR1 MDHEN and CDR2 SYDVKM. In DNA form, the CDR3 reads TGTGCCAGCAGTCCCAAAACGAAGGGGGCGCAGGCTGAAGCTTTCTTT. Its translation is CASSPKTKGAQAEAFF.

V gene TRBV30 combines with J gene TRBJ2-3; 7 bases line up with TRBD1. Germline V CDR1 and CDR2: GTSNPN, SVGIG (reference sequence). The CDR3 length is 12 residues. The J segment lost 14 bases and the V segment lost 3 bases, leaving 11 bases of the junction unmatched. The CDR3 DNA reads TGTGCCTGGAGGGAAACAGGGGCCCCAAGGTATTTT. It codes for CAWRETGAPRYF.

This clone was seen once. This rearrangement joins TRBV28 to TRBJ1-1; 8 bases map to TRBD1. CDR3 length equals 12 residues. V was pared by 6 bases and J by 5 bases, with 2 bases of the junction left unmatched. The germline CDR1 and CDR2 sequences are MDHEN and SYDVKM. The CDR3 loop reads CASRQGGTEAFF. Written as DNA, the CDR3 is TGTGCCAGCAGACAGGGGGGGACTGAAGCTTTCTTT.

The rearrangement joins TRBV28 to TRBJ2-5; 9 bases map to TRBD2. The CDR3 totals 16 residues. Germline trimming cut 3 bases from V and 3 bases from J; bases unmatched to any gene: 8. From germline, CDR1 is MDHEN and CDR2 SYDVKM. In DNA, the CDR3 is TGTGCCAGCAGTTTCCCACAGCGGGGGGCCAAAGAGACCCAGTACTTC. This translates into CASSFPQRGAKETQYF. Full variable domain (rest looked up from reference TRBV28 and TRBJ2-5): DVKVTQSSRYLVKRTGEKVFLECVQDMDHENMFWYRQDPGLGLRLIYFSYDVKMKEKGDIPEGYSVSREKKERFSLILESASTNQTSMYLCASSFPQRGAKETQYFGPGTRLLVL.

The chain is built from TRBV28 and TRBJ2-2; 7 bases align to TRBD2. Germline V gene data show CDR1 as MDHEN and CDR2 as SYDVKM. The CDR3 contains 12 residues. The ends lost 5 bases at V and 7 bases at J; junction bases unmatched: 1. DNA of the CDR3: TGTGCCAGCAGTCGGACTAGCGGGGAGCTGTTTTTT. Translating it yields CASSRTSGELFF. The entire variable domain, with the rest obtained from reference TRBV28 and TRBJ2-2, is as follows: DVKVTQSSRYLVKRTGEKVFLECVQDMDHENMFWYRQDPGLGLRLIYFSYDVKMKEKGDIPEGYSVSREKKERFSLILESASTNQTSMYLCASSRTSGELFFGEGSRLTVL.

The table lists this clone with a few counts. The chain employs TRBV7-2 and TRBJ1-1, with 8 bases aligning to TRBD1. The germline V gene has CDR1 SGHTA and CDR2 FQGNSA. There are 15 residues in the CDR3. J lost 1 base, V lost 5 bases, and 6 bases had no gene match. This chain's CDR3 is CASSPTGGENTEAFF. The CDR3 DNA is TGTGCCAGCAGCCCTACAGGGGGAGAGAACACTGAAGCTTTCTTT.

This clone was observed a few times. The chain employs TRBV9 and TRBJ2-3; D may be TRBD1 (6 bases). Germline V gene sequence: CDR1 SGDLS, CDR2 YYNGEE. There are 15 residues in the CDR3. Trimming stripped 2 bases from V and 4 bases from J, with 14 bases between. The CDR3, as DNA: TGTGCCAGCAGCGTGGGGGCCATCGGGGCAGATACGCAGTATTTT. It is translated as CASSVGAIGADTQYF.

The V and J genes are TRBV19 and TRBJ2-7, with D tentatively TRBD1 (6 bases). Trimming stripped 6 bases from V and 1 base from J, with 10 bases between. The CDR3 is 13 residues long. Germline V lookup: CDR1 LNHDA, CDR2 SQIVND (reference sequence). CDR3 in DNA: TGTGCCAGTAGGCCAACAGGGTCCTACGAGCAGTACTTC. This encodes CASRPTGSYEQYF.

The chain joins TRBV2 to TRBJ1-2, with no clear D. V lost 7 bases and J 8 bases, leaving 17 bases between the germline ends. CDR1 SNHLY and CDR2 FYNNEI come from the germline V gene. There are 13 residues in the CDR3. The CDR3 nucleotides read TGTGCCAGCACCAACGGCGGGGATCGGGGCTACACCTTC. Residues: CASTNGGDRGYTF.

This clone was found once. The chain employs TRBV18 and TRBJ2-2, with D tentatively TRBD1 (6 bases). Trimming left V 6 bases short and J 6 bases short, with 17 bases between. The CDR3 is made up of 15 amino acids. Looked up from germline, CDR1 is KGHSH and CDR2 is LQKENI. The CDR3 region is CASSPSTGLAGELFF. The CDR3 region has the DNA TGTGCCAGCTCCCCAAGCACAGGGTTGGCCGGGGAGCTGTTTTTT.

This clone was found once. V is TRBV11-2 and J is TRBJ1-2; D is ambiguous. Germline CDR1 reads SGHAT; CDR2 reads FQNNGV. This CDR3 has 13 amino acids. The V and J ends lost 3 bases and 0 bases respectively, with 5 bases between them. CDR3 in DNA: TGTGCCAGCAGCTTTAGTACTAACTATGGCTACACCTTC. This encodes CASSFSTNYGYTF.

This chain links TRBV7-9 with TRBJ2-5, with 7 bases aligning to TRBD2. The DNA end is more similar to TRBJ2-7, so the J call may be wrong. The V gene's germline CDR1 is SEHNR and CDR2 FQNEAQ (reference sequence). The CDR3 is 15 amino acids. The CDR3 DNA reads TGTGCCAGCAGCTTAGTGGTCCTGGGAGGGAGCGAGCAGTACTTC. This codes for CASSLVVLGGSEQYF.

The genes are TRBV11-3 and TRBJ2-2; 8 bases match TRBD1. The V segment lost 5 bases and the J segment 5 bases; nucleotides outside the gene matches: 4. CDR1 and CDR2 (germline): SGHNT, YENEEA. The CDR3 extends over 14 amino acids. The CDR3 DNA is TGTGCCAGCAGCCGGACAGGGTCGACCGGGGAGCTGTTTTTT. Translated: CASSRTGSTGELFF.

The table lists this clone with a few counts. The chain combines TRBV13 with TRBJ2-1, with D tentatively TRBD1 (6 bases). The V gene's germline CDR1 is PRHDT and CDR2 FYEKMQ (reference sequence). CDR3 length equals 15 residues. The germline V and J ends were trimmed by 5 bases and 5 bases, with 16 bases remaining between them. CDR3 sequence reads: CASSSRGRRDNEQFF. The CDR3 DNA sequence: TGTGCCAGCAGCAGCAGGGGACGGAGAGACAATGAGCAGTTCTTC.

This clone was detected a few times. The chain uses TRBV6-1 and TRBJ2-3; 8 positions match TRBD1. The CDR3 has 17 amino acids. The J segment lost 3 bases and the V segment lost 4 bases, leaving 12 bases of the junction unmatched. The germline V gene encodes CDR1 MNHNS and CDR2 SASEGT. In DNA, the CDR3 is TGTGCCAGCAGTGCATCAGGGGGCCGGGCGAGGACAGATACGCAGTATTTT. This gives the protein CASSASGGRARTDTQYF.

V gene TRBV5-8 combines with J gene TRBJ2-1; D possibly corresponds to TRBD1 (5 bases). Deletions cut 0 bases from V and 6 bases from J, with 13 bases between. The CDR3 has 15 amino acids. CDR1 and CDR2 (germline): SGHTS, YDEGEE. CDR3 sequence reads: CASSLGLTAANEQFF. In nucleotides, the CDR3 is TGTGCCAGCAGCTTGGGTCTGACAGCTGCCAATGAGCAGTTCTTC.

This clone has just a few counts. The same CDR3 is also encoded by other DNA sequences in this sample. This chain links TRBV5-6 with TRBJ1-4; tentative D call: TRBD1 (6 bases). V was clipped by 4 bases and J by 0 bases, with 7 bases between them. This CDR3 spans 14 amino acids. CDR1 and CDR2 (germline): SGHDT, YYEEEE. Here the CDR3 DNA reads TGTGCCAGCAGCCCAGGGGCAACTAATGAAAAACTGTTTTTT. Protein: CASSPGATNEKLFF.

The genes are TRBV18 and TRBJ1-5, with 8 bases fitting TRBD1. The CDR3 loop spans 14 amino acids. Germline-derived CDR1 and CDR2 are KGHSH and LQKENI. Trimming at V came to 6 bases and at J to 7 bases, leaving 8 bases not matched to a gene. This chain's CDR3 is CASSGDRRRQPQHF. The CDR3 bases are TGTGCCAGCTCGGGGGACAGGCGGCGGCAGCCCCAGCATTTT.

This sequence joins TRBV30 and TRBJ2-1; D gene ambiguous. Germline V gene sequence: CDR1 GTSNPN, CDR2 SVGIG (reference sequence). Trimming took off 5 bases at V and 5 bases at J, with 4 bases between the two ends. CDR3 length: 10 residues. For the CDR3, the DNA is TGTGCCTGGGGAGACAATGAGCAGTTCTTC. Translated, it gives CAWGDNEQFF.

This chain links TRBV4-3 with TRBJ2-1, with 8 positions matching TRBD2. The CDR3 contains 16 residues. Trimming at V came to 5 bases and at J to 1 base, leaving 7 bases not matched to a gene. Germline-derived CDR1 and CDR2 are LGHNA and YSLEER. CDR3 DNA sequence: TGCGCCAGCAGCTCCCTCGCGGGGGGTTCCTACAATGAGCAGTTCTTC. Its translation is CASSSLAGGSYNEQFF.

CDR3: CASRRREGTEAFF. CDR3 in DNA: TGTGCCAGCAGACGCAGGGAGGGAACTGAAGCTTTCTTT. The chain recombines TRBV9 with TRBJ1-1; possible D gene TRBD1, 5 bases. The CDR3 is made up of 13 amino acids. Germline V gene data show CDR1 as SGDLS and CDR2 as YYNGEE. Trimming took 5 bases from V and 5 from J, leaving 13 bases between them.

The V gene is TRBV19, the J gene TRBJ2-7, with TRBD1 matching over 7 bases. Germline trimming cut 0 bases from V and 3 bases from J; bases unmatched to any gene: 8. Per the germline V gene, CDR1 is LNHDA and CDR2 is SQIVND (reference sequence). The CDR3 spans 16 residues. Written as DNA, the CDR3 is TGTGCCAGTAGTATAGAACAGGGGCGGCAGGGCTACGAGCAGTACTTC. It is translated as CASSIEQGRQGYEQYF.

DNA of the CDR3: TGCAGCGTTGGGTCTGGACAGAACTCCTACGAGCAGTACTTC. It specifies CSVGSGQNSYEQYF. The chain combines TRBV29-1 with TRBJ2-7; D possibly corresponds to TRBD1 (6 bases). The CDR3 has 14 amino acids. V lost 4 bases to trimming and J lost 0 bases, with 13 bases between them. The V gene's germline CDR1 is SQVTM and CDR2 ANQGSEA.